A selection of T cell receptor beta chains follows, all from one sample in a study of coeliac disease. Sequencing was performed with immunoSEQ multiplex PCR; in TCRdb, only in-frame clones are kept and a portion is missing. The table records about 4,900 clones, 69% of them present only once. Sequences were obtained from lymphocytes from the gut lamina propria. These receptor sequences come from a middle-aged woman. Both conserved end residues are part of each CDR3. A D gene is named only where the DNA matches it firmly. Clone size is not always given. Where it is, it says once, few, many or a class for expanded clones.

abundance	d_gene	v_gene	j_gene	CDR3nt	CDR3aa
-	-	TRBV27	TRBJ2-7	TGTGCCAGCGGGCCTCAGGTCGGGACGGGGGTCTACGAGCAGTACTTC	CASGPQVGTGVYEQYF
-	-	TRBV29-1	TRBJ2-4	TGCAGCGCTGGACAGCGTCCAGACATTCAGTACTTC	CSAGQRPDIQYF
once	-	TRBV19	TRBJ2-3	TGTGCCAGTAGCCAGGGGTCGAGCACAGATACGCAGTATTTT	CASSQGSSTDTQYF
-	TRBD1	TRBV6-1	TRBJ2-7	TGTGCCAGCAGTTCCGGGACAGGGGTTGGCGAGCAGTACTTC	CASSSGTGVGEQYF
-	TRBD2	TRBV7-2	TRBJ2-7	TGTGCCAGCAGCGCGAGCGGGAGTACTGTTTACGAGCAGTACTTC	CASSASGSTVYEQYF
-	-	TRBV27	TRBJ2-3	TGTGCCAGCCGGACATATACGCAGTATTTT	CASRTYTQYF
-	TRBD1	TRBV5-1	TRBJ2-7	TGCGCCAGCAGCTTGGCCCTAGGACAGGGGGCCGAGCAGTACTTC	CASSLALGQGAEQYF
once	-	TRBV15	TRBJ1-1	TGTGCCACCAGCAGAGATCGGGGACTTAACACTGAAGCTTTCTTT	CATSRDRGLNTEAFF
-	-	TRBV27	TRBJ1-5	TGTGCCAGCAGTTTATCAATACAATCGCCCCAGCATTTT	CASSLSIQSPQHF
once	TRBD1	TRBV11-1	TRBJ2-1	TGTGCCAGCAGCTTAGGGACAGGGTATTATGAGCAGTTCTTC	CASSLGTGYYEQFF
few	-	TRBV5-4	TRBJ1-2	TGTGCCAGCAGCACACAGGGTAGAGGTTACTATGGCTACACCTTC	CASSTQGRGYYGYTF
-	TRBD1	TRBV6-5	TRBJ2-7	TGTGCCAGCAGAGCCGGGACAGGGACCTACGAGCAGTACTTC	CASRAGTGTYEQYF
-	TRBD1	TRBV27	TRBJ1-4	TGTGCCAGCAGTTTAACCCCAGGGACAGGGTATGAAAAACTGTTTTTT	CASSLTPGTGYEKLFF
-	-	TRBV28	TRBJ2-1	TGTGCCAGCACCCAGTCGGGGGACTACAATGAGCAGTTCTTC	CASTQSGDYNEQFF
-	TRBD2	TRBV9	TRBJ2-5	TGTGCCAGCAGCGCTTCACTAGCGGGAAATGGGCAAGAGACCCAGTACTTC	CASSASLAGNGQETQYF
-	TRBD2	TRBV6-6	TRBJ2-1	TGTGCCAGCAGTTACTCGAGCGGGAGCTCCTACAATGAGCAGTTCTTC	CASSYSSGSSYNEQFF
-	-	TRBV28	TRBJ2-5	TGTGCCAGCAGCCTTTCCCTTTCGGACATTATTAGTGTCGCCCAGTACTTC	CASSLSLSDIISVAQYF
-	-	TRBV10-3	TRBJ1-5	TGTGCCATCAGTTCACAGGGCGCCCCTCAGCCCCAGCATTTT	CAISSQGAPQPQHF
few	-	TRBV2	TRBJ1-4	TGTGCCAGCCATGGACAAACTAATGAAAAACTGTTTTTT	CASHGQTNEKLFF
-	TRBD1	TRBV27	TRBJ1-2	TGTGCCAGCAGCCAAGGAGGGGGACAGATTTATGGCTACACCTTC	CASSQGGGQIYGYTF
medium-sized	-	TRBV9	TRBJ2-1	TGTGCCAGCAGCTTTGAAACTAGTTTGTCCAATGAGCAGTTCTTC	CASSFETSLSNEQFF
few	-	TRBV5-1	TRBJ2-7	TGCGCCAGCAGCCGTTCTTTCGCGGAGCTCTACGAGCAGTACTTC	CASSRSFAELYEQYF
-	TRBD1	TRBV19	TRBJ1-2	TGTGCCAGTAGGCCTCGGGACAGGGGACCCTATGGCTACACCTTC	CASRPRDRGPYGYTF
-	TRBD2	TRBV7-8	TRBJ2-4	TGTGCCAGCAGCTTTCGCCCCCAGGGCGGGAGGACATCTGCGAACATTCAGTACTTC	CASSFRPQGGRTSANIQYF
-	TRBD1	TRBV4-2	TRBJ1-5	TGTGCCAGCAGCCAGGCGGGACAGGGTTTTTCTCAGCCCCAGCATTTT	CASSQAGQGFSQPQHF
-	TRBD1	TRBV30	TRBJ1-5	TGTGCCTGGAACGACAGGGGGGACCAGCCCCAGCATTTT	CAWNDRGDQPQHF
-	TRBD1	TRBV7-9	TRBJ2-1	TGTGCCAGCAGCTTAATGGGGACAGTTAATGAGCAGTTCTTC	CASSLMGTVNEQFF
-	-	TRBV14	TRBJ2-1	TGTGCCAGCAGCCGGACTTCCTACAATGAGCAGTTCTTC	CASSRTSYNEQFF
-	TRBD1	TRBV19	TRBJ1-1	TGTGCCAGTAGGCGGGACAGGGGGTCTGAGAGGACTGAAGCTTTCTTT	CASRRDRGSERTEAFF
few	TRBD1	TRBV5-4	TRBJ1-2	TGTGCCAGCAGCCATGGACAGGGGGCCTACACCTTC	CASSHGQGAYTF
few	TRBD1	TRBV6-5	TRBJ1-2	TGTGCCAGCAGTCCCGGACAGGGTAGGGGCTATGGCTACACCTTC	CASSPGQGRGYGYTF
few	-	TRBV7-8	TRBJ1-2	TGTGCCAGCAGCTTACTACCACCAGGGCCCGTATACACCTTC	CASSLLPPGPVYTF
-	-	TRBV7-2	TRBJ2-7	TGTGCCAGCAGCTTACGGGTTGGCCCTTACGAGCAGTACTTC	CASSLRVGPYEQYF
-	-	TRBV19	TRBJ2-1	TGTGCCAGTAGTTCCACATCGCGGCTTAGCTCCTACAATGAGCAGTTCTTC	CASSSTSRLSSYNEQFF
-	-	TRBV7-2	TRBJ2-3	TGTGCCAGCAGCTATATCGTGGGAGGCGGACTCACAGATACGCAGTATTTT	CASSYIVGGGLTDTQYF
-	TRBD1	TRBV6-6	TRBJ1-3	TGTGCCAGCAGTTCACCCGACAGGGCCGGAAACACCATATATTTT	CASSSPDRAGNTIYF
few	-	TRBV6-5	TRBJ1-4	TGTGCCAGCAGTTACGTACAAAATGAAAAACTGTTTTTT	CASSYVQNEKLFF
few	TRBD2	TRBV6-1	TRBJ2-4	TGTGCCAGCAGTGGGGGGACTAGCGGACTAGCCAAAAACATTCAGTACTTC	CASSGGTSGLAKNIQYF
-	TRBD2	TRBV7-8	TRBJ2-2	TGTGCCAGCAGCTTAGCCTCAGGACTAGCGGGAGACACCGGGGAGCTGTTTTTT	CASSLASGLAGDTGELFF
-	-	TRBV5-6	TRBJ2-7	TGTGCCAGCAGTCCCTGGACTGTCTCCTACGAGCAGTACTTC	CASSPWTVSYEQYF